Each of the 25 T cell receptor beta chains below was sequenced from the same sample in a study of T cell changes during pregnancy in multiple sclerosis. TCRdb's copy holds only in-frame clones and misses some; the assay was immunoSEQ multiplex PCR. Of approximately 65,000 clones in the sample, around 91% were seen once. The sequencing used peripheral blood, collected in the third trimester of pregnancy. The receptors shown here come from a female donor in good health, enrolled as a control in a pregnancy study.

The rearrangement joins TRBV27 to TRBJ2-3; 8 bases map to TRBD2. J lost 5 bases, V lost 3 bases, and 10 bases had no gene match. This CDR3 is 16 amino acids long. Germline CDR1 reads MNHEY; CDR2 reads SMNVEV (reference sequence). The CDR3 sequence: CASSLVAGIMGDTQYF. Written as DNA, the CDR3 is TGTGCCAGCAGTTTGGTAGCGGGGATTATGGGAGATACGCAGTATTTT.

This clone was observed once. V usage is TRBV4-1 and J usage is TRBJ2-2; the match to TRBD1 covers 8 bases. Germline CDR1 and CDR2: MGHRA and YSYEKL. The CDR3 totals 17 residues. With 8 bases clipped from V and 3 bases from J, the junction kept 14 bases outside the gene matches. The CDR3 reads CASRPGDRRRDTGELFF. CDR3 nucleotide sequence: TGCGCCAGCCGACCCGGGGACAGGCGTCGGGACACCGGGGAGCTGTTTTTT.

The gene calls are TRBV5-6 and TRBJ1-1, with 7 positions matching TRBD1. The germline V gene encodes CDR1 SGHDT and CDR2 YYEEEE. The CDR3 covers 17 residues. The V and J ends lost 6 bases and 2 bases, in that order; junction bases with no gene match: 16. As DNA, the CDR3 is TGTGCCAGCACCGCCTACCTGAGGGGGCGAGGAAACACTGAAGCTTTCTTT. This codes for CASTAYLRGRGNTEAFF.

This clone was recorded only once. The chain links TRBV7-2 to TRBJ1-2; 7 bases match TRBD1. This CDR3 is 14 amino acids long. CDR1 is SGHTA and CDR2 is FQGNSA in the germline V gene. Trimming at V came to 4 bases and at J to 8 bases, leaving 10 bases not matched to a gene. The CDR3 sequence is CASSSQPGQLGYTF. The CDR3 DNA reads as TGTGCCAGCAGCTCACAACCGGGACAGCTAGGCTACACCTTC.

The V call is TRBV15, the J call TRBJ2-7; TRBD1 aligns across 7 bases. Germline CDR1 is LNHNV and CDR2 is YYDKDF (reference sequence). This CDR3 is 15 amino acids long. The V segment lost 8 bases and the J segment 7 bases; nucleotides outside the gene matches: 17. CDR3 amino acids: CATQSREGGSDEQYF. Here the CDR3 DNA reads TGTGCCACCCAGAGCCGGGAAGGGGGCTCGGATGAGCAGTACTTC.

This rearrangement joins TRBV6-5 to TRBJ2-1; a possible D gene is TRBD2 (7 bases). CDR1 is MNHEY and CDR2 is SVGAGI in the germline V gene. The CDR3 runs to 16 residues. V was cut by 0 bases and J by 9 bases, with 18 bases left in between. The CDR3 protein is CASSYSETREGVEQFF. Written as DNA, the CDR3 is TGTGCCAGCAGTTACTCCGAAACAAGGGAGGGGGTTGAGCAGTTCTTC.

The V and J genes are TRBV7-2 and TRBJ2-3; 12 bases agree with TRBD1. CDR3 length: 15 residues. Germline V gene lookup returns CDR1 SGHTA and CDR2 FQGNSA. V lost 5 bases and J lost 5; bases outside the gene matches: 5. The CDR3 region has the DNA TGTGCCAGCAGCCCGGGACAGGGGGCGAAAGATACGCAGTATTTT. Encoded protein: CASSPGQGAKDTQYF.

V gene TRBV15 combines with J gene TRBJ2-3; 7 nucleotides line up with TRBD2. J gave up 2 bases and V 0 bases, and 8 bases lay outside the gene matches. The germline V gene encodes CDR1 LNHNV and CDR2 YYDKDF (reference sequence). CDR3 length: 17 residues. The CDR3 loop reads CATSRDLASGYTDTQYF. The DNA of the CDR3 is TGTGCCACCAGCAGAGATCTGGCTAGCGGATACACAGATACGCAGTATTTT.

The chain's CDR3 is CASSTLDRALTEKLFF. The DNA of the CDR3 is TGTGCCAGCTCAACATTGGACAGGGCCCTAACCGAAAAACTGTTTTTT. This chain uses TRBV18 with TRBJ1-4, with 8 bases fitting TRBD1. V dropped 5 bases and J dropped 8; count of bases not matched to a gene: 13. This CDR3 comprises 16 residues. Germline V CDR1 and CDR2: KGHSH, LQKENI.

The chain couples TRBV18 to TRBJ1-1, with TRBD1 as a possible D gene (5 bases). The CDR3 sequence is 13 residues long. Germline V gene lookup returns CDR1 KGHSH and CDR2 LQKENI. The ends were cut back, 4 bases at V and 0 bases at J, with 6 bases in the middle. In DNA, the CDR3 is TGTGCCAGCTCACAACAGGTGAACACTGAAGCTTTCTTT. Residues: CASSQQVNTEAFF. The variable domain in full, with the rest retrieved from reference TRBV18 and TRBJ1-1, is NAGVMQNPRHLVRRRGQEARLRCSPMKGHSHVYWYRQLPEEGLKFMVYLQKENIIDESGMPKERFSAEFPKEGPSILRIQQVVRGDSAAYFCASSQQVNTEAFFGQGTRLTVV.

The chain employs TRBV10-3 and TRBJ2-7; 8 positions agree with TRBD1. Germline V lookup: CDR1 ENHRY, CDR2 SYGVKD. The CDR3 covers 13 residues. The V segment lost 9 bases and the J segment 5 bases; nucleotides outside the gene matches: 9. This chain's CDR3 is CAIQFGTGNEQYF. The CDR3 DNA sequence: TGTGCCATTCAGTTCGGGACAGGTAACGAGCAGTACTTC.

The CDR3 nucleotides are TGTGCCAGCAGTTCCCCCCAGGGGGAGGGCACAGATACGCAGTATTTT. It yields the protein CASSSPQGEGTDTQYF. The chain is built from TRBV28 and TRBJ2-3; possibly TRBD1 for D (7 bases). V dropped 4 bases and J dropped 1 base, with 15 bases sitting between them. Looked up from germline, CDR1 is MDHEN and CDR2 is SYDVKM. The CDR3 is 16 amino acids.

The V and J genes are TRBV11-3 and TRBJ1-1; maybe TRBD1 (5 bases). Germline V CDR1 and CDR2: SGHNT, YENEEA. The CDR3 totals 12 residues. V was trimmed by 0 bases and J by 8 bases, leaving 7 bases between them. The CDR3 coding sequence is TGTGCCAGCAGCTTAGATGGGGGGGAAGCTTTCTTT. This encodes CASSLDGGEAFF.

The J gene is TRBJ1-2, the V gene TRBV6-5; 12 bases fit TRBD1. Germline assignment: CDR1 MNHEY and CDR2 SVGAGI. The CDR3 consists of 16 residues. V was pared by 2 bases and J by 4 bases, with 5 bases of the junction left unmatched. The CDR3 coding sequence is TGTGCCAGCAGTTACATGCCGGGACAGGGGGCCTATGGCTACACCTTC. This codes for CASSYMPGQGAYGYTF.

This chain connects TRBV13 to TRBJ2-7; D possibly corresponds to TRBD1 (6 bases). Germline V gives CDR1 PRHDT, CDR2 FYEKMQ (reference sequence). This CDR3 spans 14 amino acids. V was trimmed by 6 bases and J by 0 bases, leaving 12 bases between them. CDR3 protein: CASRMGHISYEQYF. The CDR3 bases are TGTGCCAGCAGAATGGGACATATCTCCTACGAGCAGTACTTC.

In this sample, this clone turned up once. The chain links TRBV13 to TRBJ2-7; a weak D match, TRBD2 (5 bases). The V end was cut by 4 bases, the J end by 2 bases, with 12 bases between. The germline V gene has CDR1 PRHDT and CDR2 FYEKMQ (reference sequence). CDR3 size: 14 residues. The CDR3 loop reads CASSSDYGAYEQYF. The CDR3 bases are TGTGCCAGCAGCTCTGACTACGGGGCCTACGAGCAGTACTTC.

J is TRBJ2-5 and V is TRBV11-2; TRBD2 is a possible D gene (5 bases). With 7 bases removed from V and 5 bases from J, the gap between germline ends came to 14 bases. Germline V gene data show CDR1 as SGHAT and CDR2 as FQNNGV. The CDR3 runs to 13 residues. CDR3 sequence (DNA): TGTGCCAGCACCCCCCGGGGATCGGAGACCCAGTACTTC. As protein: CASTPRGSETQYF.

The chain is built from TRBV15 and TRBJ2-7; 7 nucleotides align to TRBD2. CDR3 length equals 15 residues. Germline CDR1 is LNHNV and CDR2 is YYDKDF (reference sequence). V was pared by 1 base and J by 5 bases, with 8 bases of the junction left unmatched. The CDR3 DNA follows: TGTGCCACCAGCAGAGTTTCCGGGGGGAGGAACGAGCAGTACTTC. Residues: CATSRVSGGRNEQYF.

This chain links TRBV7-9 with TRBJ1-5; TRBD1 agrees at 7 bases. The CDR3 contains 15 residues. Looked up from germline, CDR1 is SEHNR and CDR2 is FQNEAQ (reference sequence). J lost 0 bases, V lost 1 base, and 0 bases had no gene match. CDR3 sequence (DNA): TGTGCCAGCAGCTTAGGGACAGGTAGCAATCAGCCCCAGCATTTT. Its protein is CASSLGTGSNQPQHF.

The genes are TRBV27 and TRBJ2-2, with a weak D call TRBD2 (5 bases). Trimming removed 6 bases from V and 4 bases from J, with 12 bases in between. CDR1 MNHEY and CDR2 SMNVEV come from the germline V gene (reference sequence). The CDR3 is 14 residues long. The CDR3 sequence: CASSQGLFTGELFF. The CDR3, as DNA: TGTGCCAGCAGCCAAGGACTGTTCACCGGGGAGCTGTTTTTT.

This chain uses TRBV2 with TRBJ1-4, with TRBD1 matching over 8 bases. With V trimmed by 4 bases and J by 7 bases, 8 bases remained unmatched. Germline CDR1 and CDR2: SNHLY and FYNNEI. CDR3 length: 15 residues. The CDR3 DNA follows: TGTGCCAGCAGTGCGCCGGGACAGGCTCGTGAAAAACTGTTTTTT. Translating gives CASSAPGQAREKLFF.

This clone was recorded once. V and J are TRBV2 and TRBJ1-1; D perhaps matches TRBD1 (5 bases). The CDR3 contains 14 residues. CDR1 is SNHLY, CDR2 FYNNEI, per germline. V shed 6 bases and J shed 6 bases, with 17 bases lying between them. The CDR3 reads CASSGWGVESEAFF. As DNA, the CDR3 is TGTGCCAGCAGCGGATGGGGCGTTGAGTCTGAAGCTTTCTTT.

The chain couples TRBV5-1 to TRBJ1-5; TRBD1 is a possible D gene (5 bases). The V gene lost 3 bases and the J gene lost 1 base, with 11 bases spanning the gap. This CDR3 comprises 15 residues. The germline V gene encodes CDR1 SGHRS and CDR2 YFSETQ. CDR3 sequence: CASSYGGTSNQPQHF. CDR3 DNA sequence: TGCGCCAGCAGCTACGGGGGGACGAGCAATCAGCCCCAGCATTTT.

The rearrangement links TRBV7-2 to TRBJ2-5; 8 bases map to TRBD1. Germline V gives CDR1 SGHTA, CDR2 FQGNSA. There are 14 residues in the CDR3. Losses at the gene ends were 5 bases for V and 6 bases for J; bases not matched to a gene: 8. CDR3 loop: CASSLSQGAKTQYF. The CDR3 DNA follows: TGTGCCAGCAGCCTGTCTCAGGGGGCGAAGACCCAGTACTTC.

This chain links TRBV9 with TRBJ2-2; D possibly corresponds to TRBD2 (5 bases). V was clipped by 4 bases and J by 4 bases, with 8 bases between them. The CDR3 is 13 residues long. The germline V gene has CDR1 SGDLS and CDR2 YYNGEE. CDR3 in amino acids: CASSLSGTGELFF. The CDR3 DNA reads TGTGCCAGCAGCCTAAGCGGCACCGGGGAGCTGTTTTTT.